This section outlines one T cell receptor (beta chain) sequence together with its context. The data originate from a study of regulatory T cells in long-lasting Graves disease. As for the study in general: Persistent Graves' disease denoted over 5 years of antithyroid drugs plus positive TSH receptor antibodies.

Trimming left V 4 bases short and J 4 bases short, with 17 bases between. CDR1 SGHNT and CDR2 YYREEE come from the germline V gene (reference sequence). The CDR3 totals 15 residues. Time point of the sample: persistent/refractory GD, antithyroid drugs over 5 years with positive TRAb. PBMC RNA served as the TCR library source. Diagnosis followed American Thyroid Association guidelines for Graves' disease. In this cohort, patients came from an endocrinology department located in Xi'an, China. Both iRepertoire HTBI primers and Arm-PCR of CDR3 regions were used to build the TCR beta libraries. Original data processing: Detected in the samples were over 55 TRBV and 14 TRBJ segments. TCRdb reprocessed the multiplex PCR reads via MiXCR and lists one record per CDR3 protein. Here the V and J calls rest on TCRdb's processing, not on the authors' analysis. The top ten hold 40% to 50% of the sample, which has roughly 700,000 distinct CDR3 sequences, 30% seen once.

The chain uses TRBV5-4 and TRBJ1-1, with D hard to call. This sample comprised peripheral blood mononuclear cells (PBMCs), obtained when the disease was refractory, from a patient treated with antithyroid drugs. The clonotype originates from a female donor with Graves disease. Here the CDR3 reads CASSPGTGFVTEAFF. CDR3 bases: TGTGCCAGCAGCCCCGGCACGGGATTTGTCACTGAAGCTTTCTTT. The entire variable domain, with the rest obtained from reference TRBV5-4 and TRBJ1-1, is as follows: ETGVTQSPTHLIKTRGQQVTLRCSSQSGHNTVSWYQQALGQGPQFIFQYYREEENGRGNFPPRFSGLQFPNYSSELNVNALELDDSALYLCASSPGTGFVTEAFFGQGTRLTVV.